This T cell receptor (beta chain) derives from a study of technical replicates of blood from a few donors. This CDR3 contains 16 residues. V dropped 5 bases and J dropped 0; count of bases not matched to a gene: 6. Germline V gene data show CDR1 as SQVTM and CDR2 as ANQGSEA. The table came from immunoSEQ multiplex PCR; TCRdb's copy has only in-frame clones and leaves some out. The data hold tens of thousands of clones, with 95% to 98% observed a single time. The source of this sequence is a human donor in good health. The gene calls are TRBV29-1 and TRBJ2-1; TRBD2 matches 11 bases. The sample consisted of T cells isolated from PBMCs. CDR3 nucleotide sequence: TGCAGCGTTCCGGGACTAGCGGCCAGCTCCTACAATGAGCAGTTCTTC. It yields the protein CSVPGLAASSYNEQFF.